This TCR beta chain derives from a study of T cell repertoires in cytomegalovirus infection. Germline V gene data show CDR1 as SEHNR and CDR2 as FQNEAQ (reference sequence). The CDR3 length is 14 residues. The V and J ends lost 9 bases and 6 bases respectively, with 17 bases between them. General observations from the study: Within the response measured ex vivo, HLA-C-restricted CMV-specific TCR beta clonotypes were dominant.

Using its own MiXCR run on the reads, TCRdb lists one record per CDR3 protein. Of 700,000 to 850,000 distinct CDR3 sequences in the sample, 30% to 35% were seen once. Comments on this clonotype: Its matching antigen is unknown.

The chain couples TRBV7-9 to TRBJ2-2; D is tentatively TRBD1 or TRBD2 (6 bases each). Sequenced here: cultured CD8+ T cells from PBMCs, sampled from culture after CMV antigen stimulation. The clonotype was recovered from a human donor in good health (CMV status not recorded). Some clones in this sample may be carry-over from other donors' samples. Written as DNA, the CDR3 is TGTGCCAGTTTAGGGGGGCGAAGTGCCGGGGAGCTGTTTTTT. Translated: CASLGGRSAGELFF.